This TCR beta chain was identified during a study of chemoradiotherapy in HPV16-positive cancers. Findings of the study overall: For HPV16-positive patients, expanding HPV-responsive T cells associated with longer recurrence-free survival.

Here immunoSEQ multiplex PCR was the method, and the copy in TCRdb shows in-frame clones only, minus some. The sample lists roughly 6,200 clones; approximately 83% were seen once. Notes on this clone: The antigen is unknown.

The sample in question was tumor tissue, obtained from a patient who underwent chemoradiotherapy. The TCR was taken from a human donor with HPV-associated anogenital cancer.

The CDR3 here is CASSFGTTNTGELFF. The CDR3 DNA reads TGTGCCAGCAGCTTTGGCACCACGAACACCGGGGAGCTGTTTTTT. This rearrangement joins TRBV5-4 to TRBJ2-2, with D uncertain. The germline V gene has CDR1 SGHNT and CDR2 YYREEE (reference sequence). V lost 2 bases, J lost 0 bases, and 8 bases lay in between. The CDR3 totals 15 residues.